This TCR beta chain is from a study of T cells in narcolepsy. Study background: Patients with NT1 or NT2 and healthy control donors were enrolled.

Worth noting for this clone: Its target is not known.

V trimming: 4 bases; J trimming: 3 bases; junction bases outside the gene matches: 5. The V gene's germline CDR1 is MNHEY and CDR2 SMNVEV (reference sequence). CDR3 length: 14 residues. TCRdb keeps only in-frame clones here, not all; method: immunoSEQ multiplex PCR. Here the sample spans about 32,000 clones, roughly three quarters being singletons. Study results and limitations: Autoreactive clonotypes reportedly recurred in blood of same and different patients, not controls. Comparing one patient's CSF and blood CD4+ clonotypes highlighted HCRT- and TRIB2-specific autoreactive clonotypes. Autoreactive clone sequences were missing from some blood memory CD4+ repertoires.

This TCR was recovered from a human donor in good health. The sample taken for sequencing was memory (CD45RA-) CD4+ T cells from blood. The J gene is TRBJ2-7, the V gene TRBV27, with TRBD1 matching 8 bases. Here the CDR3 DNA reads TGTGCCAGCAGTTATCGGACAGGGAACTACGAGCAGTACTTC. Translated, it gives CASSYRTGNYEQYF.